A selection of T cell receptor beta chains follows, all from one sample in a study of T cells in Graves' hyperthyroidism and ophthalmopathy. MiXCR was run by TCRdb on the multiplex PCR reads, yielding one entry per CDR3 protein. The table records around 250,000 distinct CDR3 sequences, 14% to 15% of them present only once. Sequenced input: blood. The receptor set was obtained from a woman in her thirties or forties with Graves' hyperthyroidism that later progressed to Graves' ophthalmopathy. Each CDR3 is given with its conserved first and last residue.

CDR3 length	V gene	J gene	CDR3 protein
12	TRBV20-1	TRBJ2-7	CSARMSAYEQYF
17	TRBV12-3/TRBV12-4	TRBJ1-3	CASRNQPPGQAGNTIYF
19	TRBV18	TRBJ2-7	CASSPPPGLAGGFSYEQYF
17	TRBV28	TRBJ1-1	CASSFDPTEGGGTEAFF
17	TRBV7-8	TRBJ2-7	CASSLAGPSGSSYEQYF
14	TRBV20-1	TRBJ2-7	CSARGLADSYEQYF
13	TRBV30	TRBJ2-3	CAWSVMTTDTQYF
15	TRBV6-1	TRBJ2-7	CASSPGTLPSYEQYF
12	TRBV30	TRBJ2-1	CAWSTGTRLQFF
13	TRBV5-1	TRBJ1-1	CASSFPGGTEAFF
16	TRBV11-3	TRBJ2-1	CASSKGVAGGPQEQFF
16	TRBV19	TRBJ2-1	CASSSIAGGPINEQFF
15	TRBV28	TRBJ2-7	CASSQAASGRGEQYF
15	TRBV2	TRBJ2-1	CASSEEWASYNEQFF
15	TRBV15	TRBJ2-7	CATSRDRLRAYEQYF
12	TRBV11-2	TRBJ2-7	CASSIQFYEQYF
15	TRBV27	TRBJ2-1	CASSLISGRYNEQFF
12	TRBV29-1	TRBJ2-3	CSVRLPGLLKYF
15	TRBV11-2	TRBJ2-3	CASADAPKQTDTQYF
18	TRBV6-1	TRBJ2-2	CASSSDRGDYVNTGELFF
15	TRBV9	TRBJ2-6	CASSVSDSGANVLTF
14	TRBV27	TRBJ2-5	CASSLSIGGETQYF
13	TRBV6-5	TRBJ2-7	CASSYVTSNEQYF
14	TRBV19	TRBJ2-1	CASSMESSYNEQFF
13	TRBV5-1	TRBJ2-1	CASSLGPNNEQFF
16	TRBV7-9	TRBJ2-2	CASSPSGWGGTGELFF
14	TRBV6-1	TRBJ2-5	CASSELAGIGTQYF
16	TRBV7-2	TRBJ2-4	CASSLAGTSAQNIQYF
12	TRBV2	TRBJ2-1	CASRGRRNEQFF
14	TRBV15	TRBJ2-3	CATSRVSGTDTQYF
15	TRBV19	TRBJ2-2	CASGWTGANTGELFF
15	TRBV5-1	TRBJ2-1	CASSLGLAGVGEQFF
12	TRBV28	TRBJ1-1	CASSLSREEAFF
14	TRBV27	TRBJ1-2	CASSPQGANYGYTF
14	TRBV6-1	TRBJ1-5	CASSLDSTGQPQHF
14	TRBV6-1	TRBJ2-7	CASSEEGGLYEQYF
16	TRBV3-1	TRBJ2-7	CASSHHRTSGNYEQYF
16	TRBV6-1	TRBJ2-4	CASFAGLAGGRIIQYF
15	TRBV25-1	TRBJ1-4	CASSESKDSGEKLFF
13	TRBV11-3	TRBJ1-6	CASSLGSNSPLHF
15	TRBV12-3/TRBV12-4	TRBJ1-6	CASSLTRGYISPLHF
15	TRBV12-3/TRBV12-4	TRBJ1-1	CASSFRRGLNTEAFF
12	TRBV24-1	TRBJ2-2	CASQDYTGELFF
13	TRBV9	TRBJ1-1	CASSVGENTEAFF
15	TRBV27	TRBJ2-1	CASSPRTIAYNEQFF
14	TRBV9	TRBJ1-4	CASSPGGGRRKLFF
18	TRBV11-2	TRBJ2-3	CASSLASRLAGGTDTQYF
13	TRBV5-1	TRBJ2-7	CASSPLTGYEQYF